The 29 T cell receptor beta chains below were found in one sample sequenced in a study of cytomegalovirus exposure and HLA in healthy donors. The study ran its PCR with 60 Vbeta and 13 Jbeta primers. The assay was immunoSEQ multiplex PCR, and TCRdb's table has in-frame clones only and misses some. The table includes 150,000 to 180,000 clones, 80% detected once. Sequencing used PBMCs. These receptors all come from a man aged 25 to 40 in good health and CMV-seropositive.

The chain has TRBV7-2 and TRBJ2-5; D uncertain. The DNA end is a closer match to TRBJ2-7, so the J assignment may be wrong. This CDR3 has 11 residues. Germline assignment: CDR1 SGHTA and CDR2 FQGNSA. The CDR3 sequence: CASSLGTEQYF. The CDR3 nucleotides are TGTGCCAGCAGCTTAGGTACCGAGCAGTACTTC.

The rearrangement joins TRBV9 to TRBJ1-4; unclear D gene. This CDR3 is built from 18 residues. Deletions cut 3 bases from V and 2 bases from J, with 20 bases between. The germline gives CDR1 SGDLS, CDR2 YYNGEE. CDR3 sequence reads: CASSAPPDDPRTNEKLFF. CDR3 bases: TGTGCCAGCAGCGCCCCACCGGATGACCCTAGGACTAATGAAAAACTGTTTTTT. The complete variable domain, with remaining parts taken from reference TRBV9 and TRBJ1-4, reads DSGVTQTPKHLITATGQRVTLRCSPRSGDLSVYWYQQSLDQGLQFLIQYYNGEERAKGNILERFSAQQFPDLHSELNLSSLELGDSALYFCASSAPPDDPRTNEKLFFGSGTQLSVL.

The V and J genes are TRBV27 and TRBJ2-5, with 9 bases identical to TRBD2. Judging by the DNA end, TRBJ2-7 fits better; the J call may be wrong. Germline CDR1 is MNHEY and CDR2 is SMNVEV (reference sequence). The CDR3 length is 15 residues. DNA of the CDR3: TGTGCCAGCAGTTTTACTAGCGGGCGCTCCTACGAGCAGTACTTC. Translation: CASSFTSGRSYEQYF.

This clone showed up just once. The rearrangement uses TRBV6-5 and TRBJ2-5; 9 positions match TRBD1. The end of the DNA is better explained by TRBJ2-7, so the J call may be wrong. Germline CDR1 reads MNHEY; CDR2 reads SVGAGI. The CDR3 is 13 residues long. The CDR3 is CATQQGAVYEQYF. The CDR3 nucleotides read TGTGCCACCCAACAGGGGGCCGTCTACGAGCAGTACTTC.

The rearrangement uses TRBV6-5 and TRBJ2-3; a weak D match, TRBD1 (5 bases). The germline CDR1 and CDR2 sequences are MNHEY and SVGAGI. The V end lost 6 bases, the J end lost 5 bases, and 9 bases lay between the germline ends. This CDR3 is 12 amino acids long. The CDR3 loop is CASRVGQDTQYF. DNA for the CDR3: TGTGCCAGCAGGGTGGGGCAAGATACGCAGTATTTT.

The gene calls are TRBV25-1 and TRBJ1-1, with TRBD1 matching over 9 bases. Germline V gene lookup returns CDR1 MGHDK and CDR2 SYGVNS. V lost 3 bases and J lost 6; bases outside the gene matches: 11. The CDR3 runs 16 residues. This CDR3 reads CASSDDRGAGWAEAFF. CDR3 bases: TGTGCCAGCAGTGATGACAGGGGGGCGGGTTGGGCTGAAGCTTTCTTT.

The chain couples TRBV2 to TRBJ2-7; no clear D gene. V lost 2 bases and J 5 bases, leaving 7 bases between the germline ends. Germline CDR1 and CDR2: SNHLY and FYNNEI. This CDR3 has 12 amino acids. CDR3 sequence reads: CASSESRNEQYF. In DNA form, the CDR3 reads TGTGCCAGCAGTGAATCCAGGAACGAGCAGTACTTC.

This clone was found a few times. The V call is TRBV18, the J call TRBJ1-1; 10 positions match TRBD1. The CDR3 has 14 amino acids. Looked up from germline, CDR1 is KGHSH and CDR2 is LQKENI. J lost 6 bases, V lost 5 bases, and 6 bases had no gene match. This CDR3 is CASSARDRGSEAFF. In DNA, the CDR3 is TGTGCCAGCTCAGCCCGGGACAGGGGCTCTGAAGCTTTCTTT.

The CDR3 DNA sequence: TGTGCTAGTGGTTTGGACGACCCCCAGGGGGAGCAGTACTTC. This gives the protein CASGLDDPQGEQYF. The chain employs TRBV12-5 and TRBJ2-7; D may be TRBD1 (6 bases). V was clipped by 1 base and J by 7 bases, with 14 bases between them. The CDR3 runs to 14 residues. CDR1 and CDR2 from the germline V gene are LGHNT and FRNRAP.

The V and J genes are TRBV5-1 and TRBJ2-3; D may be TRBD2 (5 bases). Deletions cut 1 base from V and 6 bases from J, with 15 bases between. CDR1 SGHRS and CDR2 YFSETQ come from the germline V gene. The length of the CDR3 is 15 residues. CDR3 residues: CASSLSADYGDTQYF. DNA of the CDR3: TGCGCCAGCAGCTTGTCGGCAGACTATGGGGATACGCAGTATTTT. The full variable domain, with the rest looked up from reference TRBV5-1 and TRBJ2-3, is KAGVTQTPRYLIKTRGQQVTLSCSPISGHRSVSWYQQTPGQGLQFLFEYFSETQRNKGNFPGRFSGRQFSNSRSEMNVSTLELGDSALYLCASSLSADYGDTQYFGPGTRLTVL.

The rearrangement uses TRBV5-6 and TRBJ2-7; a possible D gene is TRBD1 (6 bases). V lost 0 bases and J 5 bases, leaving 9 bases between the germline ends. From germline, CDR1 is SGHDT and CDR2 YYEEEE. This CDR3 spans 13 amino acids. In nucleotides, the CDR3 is TGTGCCAGCAGCTTGGGGGACATCAACGAGCAGTACTTC. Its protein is CASSLGDINEQYF.

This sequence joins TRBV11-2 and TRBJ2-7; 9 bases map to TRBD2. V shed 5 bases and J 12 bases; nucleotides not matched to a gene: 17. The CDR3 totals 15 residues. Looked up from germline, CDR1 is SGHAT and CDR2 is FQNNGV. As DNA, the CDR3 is TGTGCCAGCAGCCTGACCTCGGGGGTAGCGGGAGCGGTGTACTTC. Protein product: CASSLTSGVAGAVYF.

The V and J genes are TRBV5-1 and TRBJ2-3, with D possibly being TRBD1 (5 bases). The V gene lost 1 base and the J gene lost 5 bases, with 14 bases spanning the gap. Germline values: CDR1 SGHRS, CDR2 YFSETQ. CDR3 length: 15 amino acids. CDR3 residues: CASSLNAGQEDTQYF. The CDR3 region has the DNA TGCGCCAGCAGCTTGAATGCAGGGCAGGAAGATACGCAGTATTTT.

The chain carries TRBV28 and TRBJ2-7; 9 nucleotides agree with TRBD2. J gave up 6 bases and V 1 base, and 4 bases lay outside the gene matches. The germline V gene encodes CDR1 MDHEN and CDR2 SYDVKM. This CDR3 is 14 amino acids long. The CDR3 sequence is CASSLSSGTREQYF. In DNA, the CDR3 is TGTGCCAGCAGTTTATCTAGCGGGACCCGCGAGCAGTACTTC.

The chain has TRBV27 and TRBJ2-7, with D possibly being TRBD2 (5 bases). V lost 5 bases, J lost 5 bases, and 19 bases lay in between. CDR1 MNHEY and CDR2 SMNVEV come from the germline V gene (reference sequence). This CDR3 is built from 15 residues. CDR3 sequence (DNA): TGTGCCAGCAGTCCCTGGACGGCGGGTGAGGACGAGCAGTACTTC. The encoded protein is CASSPWTAGEDEQYF.

The CDR3 DNA is TGTGCCAGTAGTATTGGGGGACTAGCGGACGCTAGCACAGATACGCAGTATTTT. It yields the protein CASSIGGLADASTDTQYF. This chain links TRBV19 with TRBJ2-3, with 11 positions matching TRBD2. This CDR3 is 18 amino acids long. Germline assignment: CDR1 LNHDA and CDR2 SQIVND (reference sequence). V shed 3 bases and J 0 bases; nucleotides not matched to a gene: 8.

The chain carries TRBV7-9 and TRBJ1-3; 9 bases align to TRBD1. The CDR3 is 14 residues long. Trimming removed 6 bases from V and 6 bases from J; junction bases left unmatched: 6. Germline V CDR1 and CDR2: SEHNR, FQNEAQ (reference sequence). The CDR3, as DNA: TGTGCCAGCAGTTGGGGACAGGGTGAAAACACCATATATTTT. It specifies CASSWGQGENTIYF.

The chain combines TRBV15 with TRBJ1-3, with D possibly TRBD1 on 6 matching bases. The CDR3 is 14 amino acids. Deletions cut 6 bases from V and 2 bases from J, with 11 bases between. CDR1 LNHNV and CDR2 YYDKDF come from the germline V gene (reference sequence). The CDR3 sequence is CATSVGGPGNTIYF. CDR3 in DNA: TGTGCCACCAGTGTAGGGGGTCCTGGAAACACCATATATTTT. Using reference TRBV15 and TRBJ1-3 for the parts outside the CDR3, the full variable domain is DAMVIQNPRYQVTQFGKPVTLSCSQTLNHNVMYWYQQKSSQAPKLLFHYYDKDFNNEADTPDNFQSRRPNTSFCFLDIRSPGLGDTAMYLCATSVGGPGNTIYFGEGSWLTVV.

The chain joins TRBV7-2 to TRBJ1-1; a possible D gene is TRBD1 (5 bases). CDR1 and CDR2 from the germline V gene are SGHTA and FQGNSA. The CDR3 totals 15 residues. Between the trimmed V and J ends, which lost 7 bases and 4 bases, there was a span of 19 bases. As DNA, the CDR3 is TGTGCCAGCACCCTTCGCGGGGGAGGGAGCACTGAAGCTTTCTTT. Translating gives CASTLRGGGSTEAFF.

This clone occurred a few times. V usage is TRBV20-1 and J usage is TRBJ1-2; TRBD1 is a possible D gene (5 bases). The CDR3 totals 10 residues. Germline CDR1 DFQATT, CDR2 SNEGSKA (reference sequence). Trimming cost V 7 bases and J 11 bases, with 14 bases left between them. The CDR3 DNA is TGCAGTGTGCGTCGGGGGACGTACACCTTC. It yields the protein CSVRRGTYTF.

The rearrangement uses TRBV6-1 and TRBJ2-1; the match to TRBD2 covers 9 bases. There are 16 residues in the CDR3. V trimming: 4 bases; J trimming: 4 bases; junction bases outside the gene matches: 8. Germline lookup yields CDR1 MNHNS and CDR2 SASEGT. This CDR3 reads CASSGVAGVGYNEQFF. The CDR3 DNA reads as TGTGCCAGCAGTGGAGTAGCGGGAGTCGGATACAATGAGCAGTTCTTC.

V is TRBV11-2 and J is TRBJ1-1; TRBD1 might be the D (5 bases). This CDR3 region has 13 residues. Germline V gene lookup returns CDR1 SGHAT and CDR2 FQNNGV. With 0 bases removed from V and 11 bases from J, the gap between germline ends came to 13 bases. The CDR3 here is CASSLDGQGRAFF. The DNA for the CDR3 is TGTGCCAGCAGCTTAGATGGTCAGGGAAGGGCTTTCTTT.

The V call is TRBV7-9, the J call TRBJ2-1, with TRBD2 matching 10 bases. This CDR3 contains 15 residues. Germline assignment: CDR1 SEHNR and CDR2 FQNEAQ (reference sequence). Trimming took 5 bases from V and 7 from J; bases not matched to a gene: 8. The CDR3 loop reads CASSPIAGGLNEQFF. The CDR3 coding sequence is TGTGCCAGCAGCCCCATAGCGGGAGGATTGAATGAGCAGTTCTTC.

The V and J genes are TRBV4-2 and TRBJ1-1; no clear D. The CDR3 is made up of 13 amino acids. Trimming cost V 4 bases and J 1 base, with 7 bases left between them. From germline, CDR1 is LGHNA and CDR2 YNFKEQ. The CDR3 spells CASSRQENTEAFF. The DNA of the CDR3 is TGTGCCAGCAGCCGTCAGGAGAACACTGAAGCTTTCTTT.

The CDR3 DNA is TGTGCCAGCAGTTTATATCGGACTTACGAGCAGTACTTC. This encodes CASSLYRTYEQYF. This sequence joins TRBV28 and TRBJ2-7; weak D call: TRBD2 (5 bases). Germline-derived CDR1 and CDR2 are MDHEN and SYDVKM. Trimming stripped 1 base from V and 4 bases from J, with 8 bases between. The CDR3 has 13 amino acids.

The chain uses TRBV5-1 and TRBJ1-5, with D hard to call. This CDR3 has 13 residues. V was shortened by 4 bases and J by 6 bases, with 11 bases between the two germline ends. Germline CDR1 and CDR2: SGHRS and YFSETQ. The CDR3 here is CASSTLEGQPQHF. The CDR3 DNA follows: TGCGCCAGCAGCACCCTGGAGGGTCAGCCCCAGCATTTT.

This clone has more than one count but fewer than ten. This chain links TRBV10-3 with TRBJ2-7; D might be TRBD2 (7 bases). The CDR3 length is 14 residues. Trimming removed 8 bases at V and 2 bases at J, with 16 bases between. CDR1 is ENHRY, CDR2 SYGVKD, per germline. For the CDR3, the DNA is TGTGCCATCGCTCCGGGGGGCACAACCTACGAGCAGTACTTC. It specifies CAIAPGGTTYEQYF.

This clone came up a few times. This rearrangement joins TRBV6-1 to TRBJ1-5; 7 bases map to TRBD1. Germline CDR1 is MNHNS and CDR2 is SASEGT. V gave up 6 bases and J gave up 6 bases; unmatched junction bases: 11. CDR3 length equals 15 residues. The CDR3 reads CASRSTGEAGQPQHF. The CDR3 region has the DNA TGTGCCAGCAGGTCTACAGGGGAAGCAGGTCAGCCCCAGCATTTT.

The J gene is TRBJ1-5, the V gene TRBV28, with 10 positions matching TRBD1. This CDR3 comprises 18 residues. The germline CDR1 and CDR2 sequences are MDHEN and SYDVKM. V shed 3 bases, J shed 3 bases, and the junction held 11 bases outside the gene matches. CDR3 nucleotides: TGTGCCAGCAGTTTCTTTCAATCGGGACAGGGGCTCAATCAGCCCCAGCATTTT. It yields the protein CASSFFQSGQGLNQPQHF.